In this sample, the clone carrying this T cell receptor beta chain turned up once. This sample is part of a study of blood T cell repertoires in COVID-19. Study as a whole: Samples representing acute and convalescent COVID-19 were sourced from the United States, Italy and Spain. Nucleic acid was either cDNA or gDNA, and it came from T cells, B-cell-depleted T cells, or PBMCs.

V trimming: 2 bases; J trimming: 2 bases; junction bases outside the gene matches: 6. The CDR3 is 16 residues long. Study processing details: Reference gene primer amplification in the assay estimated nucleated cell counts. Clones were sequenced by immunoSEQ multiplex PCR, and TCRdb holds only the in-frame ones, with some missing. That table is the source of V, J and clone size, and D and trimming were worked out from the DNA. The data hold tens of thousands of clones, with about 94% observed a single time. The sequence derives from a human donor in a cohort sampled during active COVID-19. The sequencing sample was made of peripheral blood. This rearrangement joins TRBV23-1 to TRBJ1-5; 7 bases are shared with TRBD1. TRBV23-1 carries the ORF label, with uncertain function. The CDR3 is CASSQPTGRGNQPQHF. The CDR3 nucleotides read TGCGCCAGCAGTCAACCGACAGGGCGCGGCAATCAGCCCCAGCATTTT.